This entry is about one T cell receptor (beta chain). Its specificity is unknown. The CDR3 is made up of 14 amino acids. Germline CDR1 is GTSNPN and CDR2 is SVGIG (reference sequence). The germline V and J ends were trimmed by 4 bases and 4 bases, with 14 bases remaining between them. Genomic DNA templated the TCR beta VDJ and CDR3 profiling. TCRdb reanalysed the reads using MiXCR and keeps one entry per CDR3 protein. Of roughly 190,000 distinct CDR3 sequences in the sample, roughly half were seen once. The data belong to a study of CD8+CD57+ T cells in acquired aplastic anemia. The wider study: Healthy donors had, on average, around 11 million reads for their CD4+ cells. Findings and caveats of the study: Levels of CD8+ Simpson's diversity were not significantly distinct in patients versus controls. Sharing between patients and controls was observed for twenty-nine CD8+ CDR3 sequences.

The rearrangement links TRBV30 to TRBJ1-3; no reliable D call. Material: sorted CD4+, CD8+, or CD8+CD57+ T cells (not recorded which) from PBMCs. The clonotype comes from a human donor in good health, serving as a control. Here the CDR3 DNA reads TGTGCCTGGAATTACGGGATGACGGGAAACACCATATATTTT. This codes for CAWNYGMTGNTIYF.